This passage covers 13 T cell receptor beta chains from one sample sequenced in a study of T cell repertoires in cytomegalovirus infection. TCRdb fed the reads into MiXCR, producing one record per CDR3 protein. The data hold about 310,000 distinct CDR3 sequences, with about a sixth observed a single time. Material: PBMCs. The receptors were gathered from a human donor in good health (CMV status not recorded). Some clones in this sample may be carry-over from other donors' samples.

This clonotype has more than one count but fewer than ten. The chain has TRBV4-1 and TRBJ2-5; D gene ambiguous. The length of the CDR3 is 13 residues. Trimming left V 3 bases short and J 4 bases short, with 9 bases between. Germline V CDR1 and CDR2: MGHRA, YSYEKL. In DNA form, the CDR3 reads TGCGCCAGCAGCCAGATAAGTGGAGAGACCCAGTACTTC. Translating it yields CASSQISGETQYF.

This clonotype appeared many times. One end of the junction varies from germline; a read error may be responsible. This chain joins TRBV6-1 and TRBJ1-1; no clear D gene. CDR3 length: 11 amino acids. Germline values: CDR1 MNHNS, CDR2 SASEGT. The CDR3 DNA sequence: TGTGCCAGCAGTGATAACAGTGAAGCTTTCTTT. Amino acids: CASSDNSEAFF.

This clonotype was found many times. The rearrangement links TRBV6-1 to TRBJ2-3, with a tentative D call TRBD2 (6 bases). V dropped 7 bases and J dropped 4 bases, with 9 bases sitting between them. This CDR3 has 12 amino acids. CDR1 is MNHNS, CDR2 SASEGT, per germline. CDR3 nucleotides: TGTGCCAGCATGGGGGGATCAGATACGCAGTATTTT. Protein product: CASMGGSDTQYF.

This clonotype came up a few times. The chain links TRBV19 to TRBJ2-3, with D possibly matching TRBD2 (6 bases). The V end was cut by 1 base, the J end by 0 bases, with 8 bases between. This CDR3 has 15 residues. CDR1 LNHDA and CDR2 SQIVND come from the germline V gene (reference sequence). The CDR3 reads CASSIAGVSTDTQYF. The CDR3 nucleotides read TGTGCCAGTAGTATAGCGGGGGTCAGCACAGATACGCAGTATTTT.

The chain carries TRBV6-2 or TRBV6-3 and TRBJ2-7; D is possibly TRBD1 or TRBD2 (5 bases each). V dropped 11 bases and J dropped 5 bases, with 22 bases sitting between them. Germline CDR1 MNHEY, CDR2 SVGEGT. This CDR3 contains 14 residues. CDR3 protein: CAGREGRLSHEQYF. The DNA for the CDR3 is TGTGCCGGCCGAGAGGGACGCCTTTCCCACGAGCAGTACTTC.

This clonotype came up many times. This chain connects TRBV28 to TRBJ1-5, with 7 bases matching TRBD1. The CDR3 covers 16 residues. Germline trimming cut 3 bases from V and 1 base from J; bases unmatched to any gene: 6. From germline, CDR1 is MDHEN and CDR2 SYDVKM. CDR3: CASSLSPGQSNQPQHF. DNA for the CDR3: TGTGCCAGCAGTTTGTCCCCGGGACAGAGCAATCAGCCCCAGCATTTT.

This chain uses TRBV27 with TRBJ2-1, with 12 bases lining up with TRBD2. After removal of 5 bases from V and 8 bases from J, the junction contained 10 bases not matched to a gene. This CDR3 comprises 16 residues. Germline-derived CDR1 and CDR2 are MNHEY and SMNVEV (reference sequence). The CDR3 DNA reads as TGTGCCAGCAGTCCCATGCTAGCGGGGGGGCTCGATGAGCAGTTCTTC. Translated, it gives CASSPMLAGGLDEQFF.

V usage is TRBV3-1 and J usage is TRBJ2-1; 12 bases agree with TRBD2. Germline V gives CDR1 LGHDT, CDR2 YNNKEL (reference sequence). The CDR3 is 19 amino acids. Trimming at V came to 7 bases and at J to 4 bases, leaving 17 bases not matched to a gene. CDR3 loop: CASTTRRLAGEREYNEQFF. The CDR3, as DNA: TGTGCCAGCACCACAAGGAGACTAGCGGGGGAGAGAGAGTACAATGAGCAGTTCTTC.

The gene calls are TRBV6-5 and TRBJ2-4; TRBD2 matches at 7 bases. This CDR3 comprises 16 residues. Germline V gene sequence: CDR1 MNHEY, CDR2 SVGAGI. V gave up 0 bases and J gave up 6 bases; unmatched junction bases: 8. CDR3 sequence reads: CASSYSGGDPLNIQYF. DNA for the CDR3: TGTGCCAGCAGTTACTCGGGGGGGGACCCGCTAAACATTCAGTACTTC.

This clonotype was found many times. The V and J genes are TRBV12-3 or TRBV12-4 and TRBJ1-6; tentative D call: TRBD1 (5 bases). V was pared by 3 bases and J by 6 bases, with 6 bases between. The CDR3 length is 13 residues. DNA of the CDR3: TGTGCCAGCAGTTTGACAGTTAATTCACCCCTCCACTTT. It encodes CASSLTVNSPLHF.

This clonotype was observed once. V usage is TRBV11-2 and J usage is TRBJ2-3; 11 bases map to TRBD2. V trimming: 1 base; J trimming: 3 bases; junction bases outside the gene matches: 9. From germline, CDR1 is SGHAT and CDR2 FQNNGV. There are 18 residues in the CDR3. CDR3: CASSLGLAGSRQTDTQYF. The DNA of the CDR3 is TGTGCCAGCAGCTTAGGACTAGCGGGGTCCCGTCAGACAGATACGCAGTATTTT.

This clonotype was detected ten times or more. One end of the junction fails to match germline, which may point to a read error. The CDR3 coding sequence is TGTGCTAGCAGCTTAGACGGAGAGACCCAGTACTTC. Translated, it gives CASSLDGETQYF. The genes are TRBV7-9 and TRBJ2-5; D gene ambiguous. There are 12 residues in the CDR3. Germline assignment: CDR1 SEHNR and CDR2 FQNEAQ (reference sequence). The full variable domain, completed using reference TRBV7-9 and TRBJ2-5, is DTGVSQNPRHKITKRGQNVTFRCDPISEHNRLYWYRQTLGQGPEFLTYFQNEAQLEKSRLLSDRFSAERPKGSFSTLEIQRTEQGDSAMYLCASSLDGETQYFGPGTRLLVL.

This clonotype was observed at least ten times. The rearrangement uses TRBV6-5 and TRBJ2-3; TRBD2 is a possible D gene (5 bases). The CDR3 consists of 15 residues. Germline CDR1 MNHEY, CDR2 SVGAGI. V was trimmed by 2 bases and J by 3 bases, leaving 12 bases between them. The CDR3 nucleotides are TGTGCCAGCAGTTACGGCCTAGCTTTGACAGATACGCAGTATTTT. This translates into CASSYGLALTDTQYF.